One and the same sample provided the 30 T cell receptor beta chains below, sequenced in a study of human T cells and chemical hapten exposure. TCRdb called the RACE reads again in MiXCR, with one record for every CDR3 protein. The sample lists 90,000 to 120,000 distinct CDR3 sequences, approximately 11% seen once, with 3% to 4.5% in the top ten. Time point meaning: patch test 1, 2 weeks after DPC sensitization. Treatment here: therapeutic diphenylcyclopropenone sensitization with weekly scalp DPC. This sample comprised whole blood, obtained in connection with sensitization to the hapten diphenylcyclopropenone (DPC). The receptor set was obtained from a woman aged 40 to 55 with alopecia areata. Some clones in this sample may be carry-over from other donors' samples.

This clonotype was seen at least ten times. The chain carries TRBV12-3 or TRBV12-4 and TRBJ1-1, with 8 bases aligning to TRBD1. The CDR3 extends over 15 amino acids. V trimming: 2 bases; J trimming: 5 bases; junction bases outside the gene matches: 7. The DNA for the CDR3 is TGTGCCAGCAGTTTACCCATACAGGGGGGGACTGAAGCTTTCTTT. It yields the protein CASSLPIQGGTEAFF.

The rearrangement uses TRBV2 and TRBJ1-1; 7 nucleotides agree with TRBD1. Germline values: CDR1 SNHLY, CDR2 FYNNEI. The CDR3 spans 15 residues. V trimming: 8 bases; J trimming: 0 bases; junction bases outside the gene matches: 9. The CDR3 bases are TGTGCCAGCCTCCTGGAAGGGGGCATGAACACTGAAGCTTTCTTT. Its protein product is CASLLEGGMNTEAFF. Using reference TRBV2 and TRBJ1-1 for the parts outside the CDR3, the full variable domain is EPEVTQTPSHQVTQMGQEVILRCVPISNHLYFYWYRQILGQKVEFLVSFYNNEISEKSEIFDDQFSVERPDGSNFTLKIRSTKLEDSAMYFCASLLEGGMNTEAFFGQGTRLTVV.

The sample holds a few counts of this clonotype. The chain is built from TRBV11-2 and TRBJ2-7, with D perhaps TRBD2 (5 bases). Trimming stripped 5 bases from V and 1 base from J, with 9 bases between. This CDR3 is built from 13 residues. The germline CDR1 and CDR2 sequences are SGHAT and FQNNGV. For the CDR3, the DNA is TGTGCCAGCAGCAAACTAGGGTCCTACGAGCAGTACTTC. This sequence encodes CASSKLGSYEQYF.

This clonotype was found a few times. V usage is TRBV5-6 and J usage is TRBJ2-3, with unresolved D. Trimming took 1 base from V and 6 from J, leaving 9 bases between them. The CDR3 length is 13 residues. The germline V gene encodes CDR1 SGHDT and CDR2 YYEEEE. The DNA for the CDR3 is TGTGCCAGCAGCTTGATGAGGCGTGATACGCAGTATTTT. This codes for CASSLMRRDTQYF.

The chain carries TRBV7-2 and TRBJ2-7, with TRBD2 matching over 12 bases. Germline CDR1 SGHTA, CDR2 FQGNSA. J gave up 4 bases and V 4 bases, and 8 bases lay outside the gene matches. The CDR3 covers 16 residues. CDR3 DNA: TGTGCCAGCAGCTACCCGACTAGCGGGAGTCTGTACGAGCAGTACTTC. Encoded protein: CASSYPTSGSLYEQYF.

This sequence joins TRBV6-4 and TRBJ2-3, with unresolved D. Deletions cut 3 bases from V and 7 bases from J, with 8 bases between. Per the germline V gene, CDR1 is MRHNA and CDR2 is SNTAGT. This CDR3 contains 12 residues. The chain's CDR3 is CASSDGSNTQYF. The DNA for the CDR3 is TGTGCCAGCAGTGATGGGTCTAATACGCAGTATTTT.

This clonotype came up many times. The DNA of the CDR3 is TGTGCCAGCAGCCCGGCCCCCGGGACTAGGGGGTCCGGGGAGCTGTTTTTT. The encoded protein is CASSPAPGTRGSGELFF. The J gene is TRBJ2-2, the V gene TRBV7-3; TRBD2 agrees at 8 bases. V shed 5 bases and J 6 bases; nucleotides not matched to a gene: 14. The CDR3 runs to 17 residues. Germline V gene data show CDR1 as SGHTA and CDR2 as FQGTGA.

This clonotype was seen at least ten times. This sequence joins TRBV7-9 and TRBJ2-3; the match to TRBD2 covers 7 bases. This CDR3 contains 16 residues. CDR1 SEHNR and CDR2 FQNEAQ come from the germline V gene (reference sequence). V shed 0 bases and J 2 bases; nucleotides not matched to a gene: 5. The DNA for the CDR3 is TGTGCCAGCAGCTTAGCCCGGGGGACTATCACAGATACGCAGTATTTT. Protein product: CASSLARGTITDTQYF.

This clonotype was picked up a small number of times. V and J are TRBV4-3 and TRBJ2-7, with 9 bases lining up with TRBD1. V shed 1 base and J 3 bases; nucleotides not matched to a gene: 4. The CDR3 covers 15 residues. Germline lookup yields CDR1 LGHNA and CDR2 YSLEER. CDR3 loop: CASSQGGQGRYEQYF. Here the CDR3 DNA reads TGCGCCAGCAGCCAAGGCGGACAGGGGCGCTACGAGCAGTACTTC.

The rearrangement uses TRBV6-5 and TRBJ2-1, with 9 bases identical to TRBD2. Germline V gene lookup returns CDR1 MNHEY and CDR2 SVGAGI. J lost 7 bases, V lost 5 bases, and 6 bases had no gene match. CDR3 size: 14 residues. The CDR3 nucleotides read TGTGCCAGCAGTGGCGGGGGGGTCCGTAATGAGCAGTTCTTC. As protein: CASSGGGVRNEQFF.

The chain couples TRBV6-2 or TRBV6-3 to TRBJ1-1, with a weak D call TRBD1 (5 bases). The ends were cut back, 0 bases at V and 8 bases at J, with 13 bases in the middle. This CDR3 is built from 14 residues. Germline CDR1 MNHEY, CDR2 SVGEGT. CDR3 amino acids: CASSYSERGGEAFF. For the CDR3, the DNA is TGTGCCAGCAGTTACTCGGAGAGGGGAGGAGAAGCTTTCTTT.

The CDR3 reads CASSLDRVRTDTQYF. The DNA for the CDR3 is TGTGCCAGCAGCTTAGACCGGGTTCGCACAGATACGCAGTATTTT. The chain has TRBV7-2 and TRBJ2-3; D is unresolved. Trimming shortened V by 1 base and J by 1 base, and 9 bases separated the two germline ends. The CDR3 contains 15 residues. Germline lookup yields CDR1 SGHTA and CDR2 FQGNSA.

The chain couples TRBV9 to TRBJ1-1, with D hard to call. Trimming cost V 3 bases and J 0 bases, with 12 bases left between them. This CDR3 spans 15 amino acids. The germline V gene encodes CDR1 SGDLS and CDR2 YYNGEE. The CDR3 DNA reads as TGTGCCAGCAGCGCCGGACGGAGCATGAACACTGAAGCTTTCTTT. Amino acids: CASSAGRSMNTEAFF.

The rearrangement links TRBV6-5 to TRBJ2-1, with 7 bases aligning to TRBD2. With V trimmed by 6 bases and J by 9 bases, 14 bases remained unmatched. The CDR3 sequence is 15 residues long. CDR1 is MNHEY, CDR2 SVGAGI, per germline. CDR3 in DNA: TGTGCCAGCAGAGCCGCGAAAAGCGGGATGGGTGAGCAGTTCTTC. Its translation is CASRAAKSGMGEQFF.

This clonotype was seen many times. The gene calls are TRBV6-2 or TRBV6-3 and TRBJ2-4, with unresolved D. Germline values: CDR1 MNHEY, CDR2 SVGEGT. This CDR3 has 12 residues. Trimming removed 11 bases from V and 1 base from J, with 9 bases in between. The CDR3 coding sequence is TGTGCCCCGGAAGGGGCCAAAAACATTCAGTACTTC. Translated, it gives CAPEGAKNIQYF.

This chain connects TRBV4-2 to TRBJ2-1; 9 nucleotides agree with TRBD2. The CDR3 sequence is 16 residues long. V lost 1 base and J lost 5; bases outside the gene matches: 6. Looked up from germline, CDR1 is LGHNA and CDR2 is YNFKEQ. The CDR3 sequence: CASSQGLAEKNNEQFF. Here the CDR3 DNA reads TGTGCCAGCAGCCAAGGACTAGCGGAGAAGAACAATGAGCAGTTCTTC.

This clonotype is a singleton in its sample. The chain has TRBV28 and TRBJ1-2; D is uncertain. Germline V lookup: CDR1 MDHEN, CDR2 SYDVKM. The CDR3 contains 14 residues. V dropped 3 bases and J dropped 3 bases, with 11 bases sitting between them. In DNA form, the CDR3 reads TGTGCCAGCAGTTTGGTGGAGGGCGACTATGGCTACACCTTC. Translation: CASSLVEGDYGYTF.

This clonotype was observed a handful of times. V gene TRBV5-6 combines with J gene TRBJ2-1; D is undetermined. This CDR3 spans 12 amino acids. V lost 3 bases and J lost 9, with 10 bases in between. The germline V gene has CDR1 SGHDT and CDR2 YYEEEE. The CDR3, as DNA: TGTGCCAGCAGCTCGATTGCTGGTGAGCAGTTCTTC. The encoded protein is CASSSIAGEQFF. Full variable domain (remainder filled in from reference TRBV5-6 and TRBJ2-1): DAGVTQSPTHLIKTRGQQVTLRCSPKSGHDTVSWYQQALGQGPQFIFQYYEEEERQRGNFPDRFSGHQFPNYSSELNVNALLLGDSALYLCASSSIAGEQFFGPGTRLTVL.

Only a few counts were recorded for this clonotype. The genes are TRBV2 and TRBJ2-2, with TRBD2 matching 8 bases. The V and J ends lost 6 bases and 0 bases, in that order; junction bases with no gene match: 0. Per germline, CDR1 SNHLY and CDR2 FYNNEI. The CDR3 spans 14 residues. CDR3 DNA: TGTGCCAGCAGGGGACTAGCGAACACCGGGGAGCTGTTTTTT. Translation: CASRGLANTGELFF.

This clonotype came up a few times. The CDR3 DNA is TGTGCCACCAGCAGCCGGGACTCCCAAGAGACCCAGTACTTC. It codes for CATSSRDSQETQYF. This sequence joins TRBV15 and TRBJ2-5; tentative D call: TRBD2 (6 bases). V lost 3 bases, J lost 1 base, and 9 bases lay in between. Germline CDR1 and CDR2: LNHNV and YYDKDF (reference sequence). There are 14 residues in the CDR3. The full variable domain, its missing parts supplied by reference TRBV15 and TRBJ2-5, is DAMVIQNPRYQVTQFGKPVTLSCSQTLNHNVMYWYQQKSSQAPKLLFHYYDKDFNNEADTPDNFQSRRPNTSFCFLDIRSPGLGDTAMYLCATSSRDSQETQYFGPGTRLLVL.

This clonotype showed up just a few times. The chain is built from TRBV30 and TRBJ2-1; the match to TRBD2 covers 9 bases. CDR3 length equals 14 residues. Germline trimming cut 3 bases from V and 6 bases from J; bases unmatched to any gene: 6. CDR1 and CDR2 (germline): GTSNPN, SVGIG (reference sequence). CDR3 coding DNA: TGTGCCTGGAGGGGACTAGCATACGTCAATGAGCAGTTCTTC. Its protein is CAWRGLAYVNEQFF.

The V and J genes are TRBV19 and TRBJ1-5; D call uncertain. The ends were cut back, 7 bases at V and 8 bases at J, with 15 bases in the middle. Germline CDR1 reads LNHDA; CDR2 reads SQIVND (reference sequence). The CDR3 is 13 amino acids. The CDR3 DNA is TGTGCCAGTAACCCGACAACCCGGGAGCCCCAGCATTTT. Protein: CASNPTTREPQHF.

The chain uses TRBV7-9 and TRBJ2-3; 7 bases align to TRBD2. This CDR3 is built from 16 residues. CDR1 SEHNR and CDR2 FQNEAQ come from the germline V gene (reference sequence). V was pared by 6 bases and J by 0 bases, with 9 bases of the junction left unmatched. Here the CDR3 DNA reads TGTGCCAGCAGGATGCGGGAGACTGTTAGCACAGATACGCAGTATTTT. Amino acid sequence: CASRMRETVSTDTQYF.

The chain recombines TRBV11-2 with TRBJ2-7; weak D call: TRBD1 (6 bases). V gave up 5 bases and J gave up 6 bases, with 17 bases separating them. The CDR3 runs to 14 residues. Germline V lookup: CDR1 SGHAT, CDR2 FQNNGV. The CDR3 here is CASSLNLQGTEQYF. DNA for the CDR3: TGTGCCAGCAGCCTCAACCTACAGGGAACCGAGCAGTACTTC.

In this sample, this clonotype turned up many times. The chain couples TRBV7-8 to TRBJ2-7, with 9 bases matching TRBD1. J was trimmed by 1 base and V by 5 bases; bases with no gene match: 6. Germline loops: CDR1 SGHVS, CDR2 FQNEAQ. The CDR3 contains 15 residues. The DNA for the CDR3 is TGTGCCAGCAGCCTCACGGGACAGGGATCCTACGAGCAGTACTTC. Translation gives CASSLTGQGSYEQYF. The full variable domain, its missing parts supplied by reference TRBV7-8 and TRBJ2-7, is GAGVSQSPRYKVAKRGQDVALRCDPISGHVSLFWYQQALGQGPEFLTYFQNEAQLDKSGLPSDRFFAERPEGSVSTLKIQRTQQEDSAVYLCASSLTGQGSYEQYFGPGTRLTVT.

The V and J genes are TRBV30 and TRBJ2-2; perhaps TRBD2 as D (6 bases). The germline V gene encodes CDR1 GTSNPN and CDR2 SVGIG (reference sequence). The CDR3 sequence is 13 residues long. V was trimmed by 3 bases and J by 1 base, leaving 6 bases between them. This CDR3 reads CAWSGRNTGELFF. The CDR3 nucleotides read TGTGCCTGGAGCGGGAGGAACACCGGGGAGCTGTTTTTT.

CDR3 protein: CASSFQGTGWGKGYTF. CDR3 bases: TGTGCCAGCAGTTTCCAGGGGACAGGGTGGGGTAAGGGCTACACCTTC. This chain uses TRBV12-3 or TRBV12-4 with TRBJ1-2; 9 bases align to TRBD1. This CDR3 is built from 16 residues. The junction had 13 bases not matched to a gene; V was cut back by 3 bases and J by 8 bases.

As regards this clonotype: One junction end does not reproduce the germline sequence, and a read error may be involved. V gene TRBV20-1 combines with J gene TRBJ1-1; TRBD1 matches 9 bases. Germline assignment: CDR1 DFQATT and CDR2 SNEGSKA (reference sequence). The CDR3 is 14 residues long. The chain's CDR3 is CGASRVDRGAEAFF. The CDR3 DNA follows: TGCGGTGCTAGTCGGGTAGACAGGGGGGCTGAAGCTTTCTTT.

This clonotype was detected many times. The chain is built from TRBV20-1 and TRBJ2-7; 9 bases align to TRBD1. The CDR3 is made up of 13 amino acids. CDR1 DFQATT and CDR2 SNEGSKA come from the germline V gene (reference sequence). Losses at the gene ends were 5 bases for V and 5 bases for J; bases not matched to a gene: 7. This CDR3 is CSAAGTGKDEQYF. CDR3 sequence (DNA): TGCAGTGCTGCCGGGACAGGGAAGGACGAGCAGTACTTC.

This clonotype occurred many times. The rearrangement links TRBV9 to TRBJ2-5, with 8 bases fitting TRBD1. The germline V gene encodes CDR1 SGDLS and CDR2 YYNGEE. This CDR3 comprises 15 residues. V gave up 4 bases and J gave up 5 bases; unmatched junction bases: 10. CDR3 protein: CASSPFRDRRETQYF. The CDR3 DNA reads TGTGCCAGCAGCCCCTTTAGGGACAGGAGGGAGACCCAGTACTTC.